This T cell receptor (beta chain) was sequenced in a study of T cell responses to AZD1222 COVID-19 vaccine. Germline V gives CDR1 SQVTM, CDR2 ANQGSEA. The junction had 7 bases not matched to a gene; V was cut back by 8 bases and J by 4 bases. The CDR3 totals 12 residues. Study-wide results and caveats: Baseline serology detected seropositivity in only six or seven AZD1222 recipients. Across spike, vaccine-associated CD4 TCRs were found, dominant at 160-218 and 743-854. Vaccination with two AZD1222 doses was followed by a rise in Spike-specific TCR breadth and depth.

Comment on this clone: Its antigen is still unknown.

Generated by immunoSEQ multiplex PCR, the TCRdb table keeps only in-frame clones and is missing some. The sample has about 84,000 clones, over 80% seen once; the top ten hold roughly 12%. The receptor was isolated from an adult who received the AZD1222 COVID-19 vaccine. The sequencing here drew on peripheral blood, taken 28 days after the second AZD1222 dose. This rearrangement joins TRBV29-1 to TRBJ2-5; 7 bases map to TRBD2. The DNA for the CDR3 is TGCAGCACCCGCGGGAGAAGAGAGACCCAGTACTTC. It encodes CSTRGRRETQYF.